This T cell receptor (beta chain) was retrieved from a study of shared T cell receptors in the human thymus (dated by TCRdb to the early 2020s). General notes on the study: The study examined how the human thymus generates shared, self-reactive T-cell receptor alpha chains.

Taken from cysteine to phenylalanine, the CDR3 has 15 residues. CDR3 DNA only is kept here, 45 bases in frame from base 1. Relative to germline, V is 0 bases shorter and J is 3 bases shorter, with 9 bases between their ends. From a lookup of the germline V gene, CDR1 and CDR2 are SGHTA and FQGNSA. About this clone: What this receptor recognizes is not known. Base qualities are not recorded, but no much larger clone differs from it by a single base.

The method was the immunoSEQ multiplex PCR assay. The table was pulled from immuneACCESS by TCRdb, which kept in-frame rearrangements only. Such tables lose some clones; where checked, under half of the loss comes from unresolved V genes, and the rest has no known cause. The sample profile shows about 540,000 clones; about 80% of them were found once. Less than 0.015% of the sample is in the top ten clones. A further study also used this sample, focusing on human thymus T cells. Per that second paper: In Finland, the donors were immunologically healthy infants who were having open corrective cardiac surgery for congenital heart defects. Thymus tissue was collected as surgical resects that were removed during corrective cardiac surgery. Usage of V and J gene segments appeared to be biased in both the thymic and the peripheral blood repertoires. The related research reported highly overlapping thymic TCR repertoires among unrelated individuals. TCR alpha and beta repertoires from roughly 8 infant thymus samples and a few related peripheral blood samples were characterized in the study. The infant donors were roughly 7 to 244 days old, and the cohort included about 6 males and a couple of females. Thymocytes were released mechanically from tissue and stored at -70 °C as pellets of about 9-32 million cells. A QIAsymphony instrument was used to extract genomic DNA from frozen cell pellets. TCRB and TCRAD loci were amplified from a standardized quantity of quality-controlled genomic DNA using the immunoSEQ multiplex PCR assay. The amplicons spanned the V(D)J region and were long enough to cover the CDR3 and allow V and J genes to be identified. The commercial immunoSEQ service was used to sequence amplicons on an Illumina platform. Primer bias and sequencing errors were corrected as previously described, and TCRAD and TCRB definitions were based on the IMGT database. Analysis of the repertoires was done with immunoSEQ Analyzer 3.0 and VDJTools and included basic statistics, V/J segment usage, diversity estimates, rarefaction and pairwise overlap. To estimate diversity, the Chao1, ChaoE, Efron-Thisted, Shannon and inverse Simpson indices were applied, and diversity was also estimated on datasets down-sampled to the smallest sample. Repertoire overlap used strict matching of CDR3 nucleotide sequence, V gene and J gene, with Jaccard-based multidimensional scaling clustering. On average, thymus samples yielded 750,000 to 1,000,000 unique TCRB clonotypes, whereas blood samples yielded about 84,000.

This TCR was sampled from a boy in the first two years of life with a congenital heart defect. Donor details come from another sample of the same person, matched by shared clones. The chain couples TRBV7-2 to TRBJ2-4, with TRBD1 as a weak D call on 6 bases. The source material was thymocytes. The sequenced DNA is TGTGCCAGCAGCTTAGCTGGCAGGGGCAAAAACATTCAGTACTTC. Its amino acids are CASSLAGRGKNIQYF.